What follows are 14 T cell receptor beta chains derived from one specimen sequenced in a study of T cells in Graves' hyperthyroidism and ophthalmopathy. It was RNA transcripts that yielded the amplified TCR beta CDR3 regions. The HTBI set primed first-round TCR CDR3 RT-PCR. Via MiXCR, TCRdb re-called the multiplex PCR reads, giving one row per CDR3 protein. Here the sample spans over 400,000 distinct CDR3 sequences, approximately 15% being singletons. What was sequenced was blood. The receptors were gathered from a man aged 18 to 30 with Graves' ophthalmopathy.

Ten or more counts support this clonotype. The chain carries TRBV3-1 and TRBJ2-5; tentatively, D is TRBD1 (5 bases). The CDR3 extends over 18 amino acids. Deletions cut 0 bases from V and 2 bases from J, with 19 bases between. Germline V gives CDR1 LGHDT, CDR2 YNNKEL (reference sequence). The CDR3 loop reads CASSQDDRTTWLQETQYF. DNA for the CDR3: TGTGCCAGCAGCCAAGATGACCGGACAACTTGGTTACAAGAGACCCAGTACTTC.

The V gene is TRBV18, the J gene TRBJ1-3; no firm D call. The CDR3 covers 15 residues. Looked up from germline, CDR1 is KGHSH and CDR2 is LQKENI. The ends were cut back, 2 bases at V and 0 bases at J, with 8 bases in the middle. CDR3 amino acids: CASSPGVVSGNTIYF. DNA for the CDR3: TGTGCCAGCTCACCAGGGGTTGTCTCTGGAAACACCATATATTTT.

This clonotype has only a few counts. This chain's CDR3 is CASRLTGAYPISGANVLTF. In nucleotides, the CDR3 is TGTGCCAGCAGACTTACAGGGGCCTACCCTATATCTGGGGCCAACGTCCTGACTTTC. The chain combines TRBV7-8 with TRBJ2-6, with 7 bases matching TRBD1. Germline values: CDR1 SGHVS, CDR2 FQNEAQ. CDR3 length equals 19 residues. The ends lost 6 bases at V and 1 base at J; junction bases unmatched: 15.

This clonotype was recorded at least ten times. This chain connects TRBV3-1 to TRBJ2-1; TRBD2 matches 12 bases. Germline V gene sequence: CDR1 LGHDT, CDR2 YNNKEL (reference sequence). Unmatched junction bases numbered 17, after V lost 1 base and J lost 4 bases. CDR3 length: 21 amino acids. CDR3 coding DNA: TGTGCCAGCAGCCAAGGAGGTCCACGGACTAGCGGGACCGAAAAATACAATGAGCAGTTCTTC. Its protein is CASSQGGPRTSGTEKYNEQFF.

The table lists this clonotype with many counts. The V gene is TRBV5-1, the J gene TRBJ2-7; 10 bases fit TRBD2. CDR1 is SGHRS, CDR2 YFSETQ, per germline. This CDR3 has 15 residues. V shed 4 bases, J shed 0 bases, and the junction held 4 bases outside the gene matches. This CDR3 is CASSVTSGVSYEQYF. CDR3 DNA sequence: TGCGCCAGCAGCGTAACTAGCGGGGTCTCCTACGAGCAGTACTTC.

V usage is TRBV7-9 and J usage is TRBJ2-7, with no clear D. CDR1 and CDR2 from the germline V gene are SEHNR and FQNEAQ (reference sequence). The V end was cut by 4 bases, the J end by 0 bases, with 16 bases between. This CDR3 has 16 amino acids. DNA for the CDR3: TGTGCCAGCAGCTCAAACAAGGGCCCAAGCTCCTACGAGCAGTACTTC. Amino acids: CASSSNKGPSSYEQYF.

CDR3 protein: CASSSGTSGVRGNEQFF. The DNA of the CDR3 is TGCGCCAGCAGCTCCGGGACTAGCGGGGTTCGGGGGAATGAGCAGTTCTTC. This chain joins TRBV5-1 and TRBJ2-1, with TRBD2 matching over 13 bases. V was clipped by 3 bases and J by 7 bases; unmatched bases: 10. The CDR3 is 17 amino acids. CDR1 SGHRS and CDR2 YFSETQ come from the germline V gene.

This clonotype was detected only a few times. The chain employs TRBV5-1 and TRBJ2-7; 9 nucleotides align to TRBD1. Trimming cost V 2 bases and J 6 bases; bases outside gene matches: 9. The CDR3 length is 15 residues. CDR1 and CDR2 from the germline V gene are SGHRS and YFSETQ. This chain's CDR3 is CASSLSRGQGSEQYF. For the CDR3, the DNA is TGCGCCAGCAGCTTATCCCGTGGACAGGGGAGCGAGCAGTACTTC.

This clonotype has at least ten counts. The V gene is TRBV6-1, the J gene TRBJ1-1; D remains ambiguous. The CDR3 has 16 amino acids. Germline CDR1 reads MNHNS; CDR2 reads SASEGT. V lost 5 bases and J 0 bases, leaving 16 bases between the germline ends. This chain's CDR3 is CASSLLGNSLNTEAFF. CDR3 DNA: TGTGCCAGCAGTCTGCTAGGTAACAGTCTGAACACTGAAGCTTTCTTT.

The chain employs TRBV9 and TRBJ2-3; D is uncertain. V was cut by 0 bases and J by 3 bases, with 8 bases left in between. Per the germline V gene, CDR1 is SGDLS and CDR2 is YYNGEE. The CDR3 spans 14 residues. The CDR3 loop is CASSVGHWTDTQYF. CDR3 coding DNA: TGTGCCAGCAGCGTAGGACATTGGACAGATACGCAGTATTTT.

This clonotype was found many times. The chain carries TRBV11-2 and TRBJ2-5; D unresolved. Germline V gives CDR1 SGHAT, CDR2 FQNNGV. CDR3 length equals 16 residues. Trimming stripped 3 bases from V and 2 bases from J, with 16 bases between. CDR3 DNA sequence: TGTGCCAGCAGCTTCCCGTTCGGACGGTCGCAAGAGACCCAGTACTTC. Protein sequence: CASSFPFGRSQETQYF.

This clonotype was seen at least ten times. The J gene is TRBJ2-1, the V gene TRBV20-1; D may be TRBD1 (5 bases). CDR1 is DFQATT and CDR2 is SNEGSKA in the germline V gene (reference sequence). V gave up 2 bases and J gave up 5 bases, with 10 bases separating them. The CDR3 sequence is 13 residues long. The CDR3 nucleotides read TGCAGTGCTAGAAGGGGCGAACACAATGAGCAGTTCTTC. Encoded protein: CSARRGEHNEQFF.

This clonotype occurred a few times. The chain has TRBV29-1 and TRBJ1-2; D ambiguous. The CDR3 has 13 amino acids. With 1 base removed from V and 4 bases from J, the gap between germline ends came to 10 bases. CDR1 is SQVTM and CDR2 is ANQGSEA in the germline V gene. CDR3 loop: CSVEGVGSYGYTF. The CDR3 region has the DNA TGCAGCGTTGAAGGCGTTGGAAGCTATGGCTACACCTTC. The full variable domain, with the rest looked up from reference TRBV29-1 and TRBJ1-2, is SAVISQKPSRDICQRGTSLTIQCQVDSQVTMMFWYRQQPGQSLTLIATANQGSEATYESGFVIDKFPISRPNLTFSTLTVSNMSPEDSSIYLCSVEGVGSYGYTFGSGTRLTVV.

This chain joins TRBV18 and TRBJ2-2; D not resolved. V lost 3 bases and J lost 2, with 7 bases in between. The CDR3 covers 14 residues. Germline CDR1 is KGHSH and CDR2 is LQKENI. The CDR3 protein is CASSPQDNTGELFF. The CDR3 DNA sequence: TGTGCCAGCTCACCTCAAGACAACACCGGGGAGCTGTTTTTT.